This TCR beta chain appears in the sequencing data of a study of blood T cell repertoires in COVID-19. At the level of the study: Spain, Italy and the United States supplied samples that represented acute and convalescent COVID-19. The analysed material was cDNA or gDNA that came from T cells, B-cell-depleted T cells, or PBMCs.

The CDR3 is made up of 15 amino acids. The V and J ends lost 5 bases and 4 bases respectively, with 17 bases between them. Germline V gives CDR1 SGHTA, CDR2 FQGNSA. In the original processing: Amplification of reference gene primers was used by the study to estimate nucleated cell counts. Measured with immunoSEQ multiplex PCR; TCRdb has only the in-frame clones, and not every one. V, J and clone size reflect that table, while D and trimming were determined from the DNA. The sample includes 120,000 or so clones, 85% seen only once; the top ten take under 8%. This TCR was sampled from a man older than 75 with active or convalescent COVID-19. The chain employs TRBV7-2 and TRBJ1-2; perhaps TRBD1 as D (5 bases). The sample taken for sequencing was peripheral blood. As DNA, the CDR3 is TGTGCCAGCAGCCCCCGGACAAGGAGTGGCTATGGCTACACCTTC. Protein product: CASSPRTRSGYGYTF.